Listed below are T cell receptor beta chains from one sample, sequenced in a study of cytomegalovirus exposure and HLA in healthy donors. TCRdb's table, derived via immunoSEQ multiplex PCR, lists solely in-frame clones and lacks some. The sample shows under 100,000 clones, roughly 80% of them seen only once. The sample comprised PBMCs. Source of these receptors: a boy aged 10-17 years in good health and CMV-seronegative. Both conserved end residues are part of each CDR3. A D gene is named only where the DNA matches it firmly. The size entry is marked missing in some rows and otherwise reads once, few, many or a size class.

TRBD2	15	TRBV2	once	TRBJ2-3	CASSSSGASTDTQYF	TGTGCCAGCAGCTCTAGCGGGGCTAGCACAGATACGCAGTATTTT
TRBD1	18	TRBV29-1	NA	TRBJ1-1	CSVEIGITGEALNTEAFF	TGCAGCGTTGAAATAGGAATAACAGGGGAGGCGCTGAACACTGAAGCTTTCTTT
NA	15	TRBV4-3	NA	TRBJ1-5	CASSQDLGIGQPQHF	TGCGCCAGCAGCCAAGATCTAGGAATCGGTCAGCCCCAGCATTTT
NA	14	TRBV29-1	NA	TRBJ1-1	CSARRVGLNTEAFF	TGCAGCGCCCGCAGGGTGGGTCTGAACACTGAAGCTTTCTTT
NA	15	TRBV2	NA	TRBJ2-5	CASSGQQGPQETQYF	TGTGCCAGCAGCGGCCAACAGGGACCCCAAGAGACCCAGTACTTC
NA	15	TRBV7-2	NA	TRBJ2-5	CASSSDSNRQETQYF	TGTGCCAGCAGCTCGGACAGCAATAGACAGGAGACCCAGTACTTC
NA	14	TRBV6-5	NA	TRBJ1-5	CASRSPGPNQPQHF	TGTGCCAGCAGATCGCCGGGTCCAAATCAGCCCCAGCATTTT
TRBD1	15	TRBV6-6	NA	TRBJ1-2	CASSYLTGGADGYTF	TGTGCCAGCAGTTACTTGACAGGGGGCGCGGATGGCTACACCTTC
TRBD2	18	TRBV4-1	once	TRBJ2-3	CASSPYGASGGGGDTQYF	TGCGCCAGCAGCCCTTACGGGGCTAGCGGGGGGGGTGGAGATACGCAGTATTTT
NA	12	TRBV28	NA	TRBJ1-2	CASSLRPFGYTF	TGTGCCAGCAGTTTACGTCCCTTTGGCTACACCTTC
TRBD1	14	TRBV4-1	once	TRBJ2-7	CASSQGQGAYEQYF	TGCGCCAGCAGCCAAGGACAGGGGGCCTACGAGCAGTACTTC
TRBD1	16	TRBV7-9	few	TRBJ1-1	CASSLADRRPNTEAFF	TGTGCCAGCAGCTTAGCGGACAGGAGACCGAACACTGAAGCTTTCTTT